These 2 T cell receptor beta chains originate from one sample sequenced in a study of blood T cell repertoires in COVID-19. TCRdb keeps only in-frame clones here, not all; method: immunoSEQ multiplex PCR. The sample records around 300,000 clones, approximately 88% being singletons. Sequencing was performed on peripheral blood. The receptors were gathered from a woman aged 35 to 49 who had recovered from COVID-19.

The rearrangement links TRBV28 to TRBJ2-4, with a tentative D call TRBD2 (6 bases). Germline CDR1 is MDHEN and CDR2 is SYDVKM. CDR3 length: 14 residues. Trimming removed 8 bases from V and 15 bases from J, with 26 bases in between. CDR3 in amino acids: CASRPRLESFNWYF. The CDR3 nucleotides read TGTGCCAGCCGGCCCCGACTAGAGTCCTTTAATTGGTACTTC.

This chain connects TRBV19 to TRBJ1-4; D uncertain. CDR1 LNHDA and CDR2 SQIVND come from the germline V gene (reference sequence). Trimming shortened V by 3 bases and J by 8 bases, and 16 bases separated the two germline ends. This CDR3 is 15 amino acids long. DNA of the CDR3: TGTGCCAGTAGTATTAGAGAGGGTTTGGGGGAAAAACTGTTTTTT. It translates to CASSIREGLGEKLFF. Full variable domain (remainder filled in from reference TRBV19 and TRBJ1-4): DGGITQSPKYLFRKEGQNVTLSCEQNLNHDAMYWYRQDPGQGLRLIYYSQIVNDFQKGDIAEGYSVSREKKESFPLTVTSAQKNPTAFYLCASSIREGLGEKLFFGSGTQLSVL.